This T cell receptor (beta chain) was captured by sequencing in a study of cytomegalovirus exposure and HLA in healthy donors. Study conclusions and caveats: Analysis performed later found under 20,000 TCR beta sequences associated with HLA alleles at 0.05 false discovery rate. Some TCR beta chains (around 160 of them) were listed as cytomegalovirus-associated. In a later analysis, HLA-associated TCR beta chains were more clonally expanded than equally common others.

Regarding this clone: Its cognate antigen is unknown.

The PCR employed 60 Vbeta primers together with 13 Jbeta primers. The table came from immunoSEQ multiplex PCR; TCRdb's copy has only in-frame clones and leaves some out. The data hold almost 200,000 clones, with 65% to 90% observed a single time. Trimming took 1 base from V and 0 from J, leaving 7 bases between them. The CDR3 runs to 16 residues. Germline CDR1 reads LNHDA; CDR2 reads SQIVND (reference sequence). Sequenced input: PBMCs. The V gene is TRBV19, the J gene TRBJ2-6; no firm D call. The TCR was taken from a woman aged 45-65 years in good health and CMV-seronegative. CDR3 DNA: TGTGCCAGTAGTATAGCCGCAGGCTCTGGGGCCAACGTCCTGACTTTC. As protein: CASSIAAGSGANVLTF.